This is a list of T cell receptor beta chains from one sample in a study of Ad26.COV2.S vaccination and SARS-CoV-2 variants. Assay: immunoSEQ multiplex PCR; the TCRdb copy retains only in-frame clones and omits some. This table holds roughly 380,000 clones, approximately 88% found once. The sample in question was peripheral blood, obtained in a trial of Ad26.COV2.S vaccine versus placebo. The receptors shown here come from a person aged 18 to 59 who received the Ad26.COV2.S COVID-19 vaccine or a placebo. The CDR3 runs from the conserved cysteine through the conserved F or W. D genes are given only for firm matches. Clone size, where shown, is once, few, many, or a class for clones that have expanded.

d_gene: -
len: 11
abundance: -
v_gene: TRBV20-1
j_gene: TRBJ2-7
CDR3nt: TGCAGTGCTGGGGGTGCCTACGAGCAGTACTTC
CDR3aa: CSAGGAYEQYF

d_gene: -
len: 13
abundance: few
v_gene: TRBV4-2
j_gene: TRBJ1-5
CDR3nt: TGTGCCAGCAGCAGCACACAGGGTCAGCCCCAGCATTTT
CDR3aa: CASSSTQGQPQHF

d_gene: -
len: 14
abundance: -
v_gene: TRBV7-9
j_gene: TRBJ1-6
CDR3nt: TGTGCCAGCAGCCTCGGGGGCTATAATTCACCCCTCCACTTT
CDR3aa: CASSLGGYNSPLHF

d_gene: -
len: 14
abundance: -
v_gene: TRBV19
j_gene: TRBJ1-5
CDR3nt: TGTGCCAGCCAAATCAGAGGGGAGCATCAGCCCCAGCATTTT
CDR3aa: CASQIRGEHQPQHF

d_gene: -
len: 13
abundance: -
v_gene: TRBV2
j_gene: TRBJ2-7
CDR3nt: TGTGCCAGCAGGAGGGACGGCTCCTACGAGCAGTACTTC
CDR3aa: CASRRDGSYEQYF

d_gene: -
len: 13
abundance: -
v_gene: TRBV7-8
j_gene: TRBJ1-5
CDR3nt: TGTGCCAGCAGCTTGGGGGGGGGTCAGCCCCAGCATTTT
CDR3aa: CASSLGGGQPQHF

d_gene: -
len: 17
abundance: -
v_gene: TRBV5-6
j_gene: TRBJ2-2
CDR3nt: TGTGCCAGCAGCTTAGCCCTCGGGGACCTGAACACCGGGGAGCTGTTTTTT
CDR3aa: CASSLALGDLNTGELFF

d_gene: TRBD1
len: 14
abundance: -
v_gene: TRBV5-4
j_gene: TRBJ1-1
CDR3nt: TGTGCCAGCAGCTTCGGGACAGGTAACACTGAAGCTTTCTTT
CDR3aa: CASSFGTGNTEAFF

d_gene: -
len: 15
abundance: -
v_gene: TRBV7-9
j_gene: TRBJ2-3
CDR3nt: TGTGCCAGCAGCTTAGGCAGGGTGGCCACAGATACGCAGTATTTT
CDR3aa: CASSLGRVATDTQYF

d_gene: TRBD2
len: 11
abundance: -
v_gene: TRBV2
j_gene: TRBJ2-5
CDR3nt: TGTGCCAGCACTAGCGGAGAGACCCAGTACTTC
CDR3aa: CASTSGETQYF

d_gene: -
len: 13
abundance: -
v_gene: TRBV28
j_gene: TRBJ1-1
CDR3nt: TGTGCCAGCAGTTTAGCGGGGAACACTGAAGCTTTCTTT
CDR3aa: CASSLAGNTEAFF

d_gene: TRBD2
len: 16
abundance: -
v_gene: TRBV3-1/TRBV3-2
j_gene: TRBJ2-3
CDR3nt: TGTGCCAGCAGCCAAGAGTTAGCGGGGGGGCTAGATACGCAGTATTTT
CDR3aa: CASSQELAGGLDTQYF

d_gene: -
len: 15
abundance: -
v_gene: TRBV27
j_gene: TRBJ1-2
CDR3nt: TGTGCCAGCAGTTCGGCACCGACAGTTAACTATGGCTACACCTTC
CDR3aa: CASSSAPTVNYGYTF

d_gene: -
len: 15
abundance: -
v_gene: TRBV28
j_gene: TRBJ2-1
CDR3nt: TGTGCCAGCAGTGTTGGACCTAGCTCCTACAATGAGCAGTTCTTC
CDR3aa: CASSVGPSSYNEQFF

d_gene: -
len: 15
abundance: -
v_gene: TRBV4-1
j_gene: TRBJ2-7
CDR3nt: TGCGCCAGCAGCCAAGATAACCTGGGATCCTACGAGCAGTACTTC
CDR3aa: CASSQDNLGSYEQYF

d_gene: -
len: 14
abundance: -
v_gene: TRBV2
j_gene: TRBJ1-2
CDR3nt: TGTGCCACCTTACGGTACAGGGAAAACTATGGCTACACCTTC
CDR3aa: CATLRYRENYGYTF

d_gene: -
len: 13
abundance: -
v_gene: TRBV5-1
j_gene: TRBJ2-7
CDR3nt: TGCGCCAGCAGCTCCCGGGACACCTACGAGCAGTACTTC
CDR3aa: CASSSRDTYEQYF

d_gene: -
len: 12
abundance: -
v_gene: TRBV7-6
j_gene: TRBJ2-5
CDR3nt: TGTGCCAGCAGCTTAACCCAAGAGACCCAGTACTTC
CDR3aa: CASSLTQETQYF

d_gene: -
len: 14
abundance: -
v_gene: TRBV19
j_gene: TRBJ1-4
CDR3nt: TGTGCCAGTAGTTCAGGACCCGGTAGAGAAAAACTGTTTTTT
CDR3aa: CASSSGPGREKLFF

d_gene: -
len: 13
abundance: -
v_gene: TRBV12-3/TRBV12-4
j_gene: TRBJ1-6
CDR3nt: TGTGCCAGCAGTTTGGACGGATCCTCACCCCTCCACTTT
CDR3aa: CASSLDGSSPLHF

d_gene: -
len: 16
abundance: -
v_gene: TRBV24-1
j_gene: TRBJ1-5
CDR3nt: TGTGCCACCAAAACTCCCTTAAGGGGCTTCAATCAGCCCCAGCATTTT
CDR3aa: CATKTPLRGFNQPQHF

d_gene: -
len: 12
abundance: -
v_gene: TRBV5-1
j_gene: TRBJ2-1
CDR3nt: TGCGCCAGCAGCCTGGCTTACAATGAGCAGTTCTTC
CDR3aa: CASSLAYNEQFF

d_gene: -
len: 19
abundance: -
v_gene: TRBV30
j_gene: TRBJ1-2
CDR3nt: TGTGCCTGGAGTGTATCACAGGGCGGATGGGTGATGGATTTGTATGGCTACACCTTC
CDR3aa: CAWSVSQGGWVMDLYGYTF

d_gene: -
len: 15
abundance: -
v_gene: TRBV5-6
j_gene: TRBJ1-2
CDR3nt: TGTGCCAGCAGGACGCTGGTGGTATCGGTTAATGGCTACACCTTC
CDR3aa: CASRTLVVSVNGYTF

d_gene: TRBD2
len: 16
abundance: -
v_gene: TRBV7-7
j_gene: TRBJ2-3
CDR3nt: TGTGCCAGCAGCTTAGGTCAGCGGGGGACCACAGATACGCAGTATTTT
CDR3aa: CASSLGQRGTTDTQYF

d_gene: -
len: 14
abundance: -
v_gene: TRBV6-2/TRBV6-3
j_gene: TRBJ2-2
CDR3nt: TGTGCCAGCAGTTACGGCGGGGCCACCGGGGAGCTGTTTTTT
CDR3aa: CASSYGGATGELFF